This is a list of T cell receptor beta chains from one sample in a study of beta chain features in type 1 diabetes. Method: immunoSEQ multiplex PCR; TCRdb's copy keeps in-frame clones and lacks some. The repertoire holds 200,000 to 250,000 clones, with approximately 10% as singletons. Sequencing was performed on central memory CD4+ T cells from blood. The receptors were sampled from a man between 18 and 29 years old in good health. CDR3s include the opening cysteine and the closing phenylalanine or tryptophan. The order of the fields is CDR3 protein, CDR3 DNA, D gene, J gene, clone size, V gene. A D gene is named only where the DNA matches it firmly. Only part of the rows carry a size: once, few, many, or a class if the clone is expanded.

CASSPGSSPGEKLFF	TGTGCCAGCAGCCCTGGGAGCAGTCCGGGTGAAAAACTGTTTTTT	.	TRBJ1-4	.	TRBV7-2
CASSPIRGTGVAFF	TGTGCCAGCAGCCCAATCAGGGGTACGGGGGTAGCTTTCTTT	.	TRBJ1-1	.	TRBV11-2
CATSRDREGTGTQYF	TGTGCCACCAGCAGAGATAGAGAGGGAACGGGGACCCAGTACTTC	.	TRBJ2-5	few	TRBV15
CAWEGAAVAQYF	TGTGCCTGGGAAGGGGCCGCGGTGGCCCAGTACTTC	.	TRBJ2-5	.	TRBV30
CASSHGQGPLGEQYF	TGTGCCAGCAGCCACGGACAGGGGCCCCTTGGCGAGCAGTACTTC	TRBD1	TRBJ2-7	few	TRBV14
CASSRAGGRTYEQYF	TGTGCCAGCAGCCGAGCGGGAGGGAGGACCTACGAGCAGTACTTC	TRBD2	TRBJ2-7	few	TRBV5-4
CASSYSGDSSYEQYF	TGTGCCAGCAGTTACTCGGGGGACAGTTCATACGAGCAGTACTTC	TRBD1	TRBJ2-7	.	TRBV6-6
CASSVAGQYTGELFF	TGTGCCAGCAGCGTAGCGGGACAGTACACCGGGGAGCTGTTTTTT	TRBD1	TRBJ2-2	few	TRBV9
CAISRTGNYNEQFF	TGTGCCATCAGCCGGACAGGGAACTACAATGAGCAGTTCTTC	TRBD1	TRBJ2-1	few	TRBV10-3
CASNSEGGPINEQFF	TGTGCCAGCAACTCGGAGGGGGGCCCCATCAATGAGCAGTTCTTC	.	TRBJ2-1	few	TRBV5-5
CASSWGQTYGYTF	TGTGCCAGCAGCTGGGGACAGACCTATGGCTACACCTTC	TRBD1	TRBJ1-2	.	TRBV7-2
CATSRALGAKTYEQYF	TGTGCCACCAGCAGAGCTTTAGGGGCAAAGACCTACGAGCAGTACTTC	.	TRBJ2-7	few	TRBV15
CSVENPTNTYNEQFF	TGCAGCGTTGAAAACCCAACGAACACATACAATGAGCAGTTCTTC	.	TRBJ2-1	.	TRBV29-1
CASSALGRSNTDTQYF	TGTGCCAGCAGCGCTCTCGGACGGAGTAACACAGATACGCAGTATTTT	.	TRBJ2-3	.	TRBV7-3
CASSSAGSTDTQYF	TGTGCCAGCAGTTCCGCCGGATCCACAGATACGCAGTATTTT	.	TRBJ2-3	.	TRBV28
CASSEYKGQGYTDTQYF	TGTGCCAGCAGTGAATATAAAGGACAGGGCTACACAGATACGCAGTATTTT	TRBD1	TRBJ2-3	.	TRBV25-1
CASGIGPSNTGELFF	TGTGCCAGCGGAATCGGGCCGTCGAACACCGGGGAGCTGTTTTTT	.	TRBJ2-2	few	TRBV7-2
CASGRTQNAANEQFF	TGTGCCAGCGGACGGACTCAGAACGCGGCCAATGAGCAGTTCTTC	.	TRBJ2-1	few	TRBV27
CASSWRGGRPAAEQFF	TGTGCCAGCAGTTGGAGGGGCGGGAGGCCCGCCGCCGAGCAGTTCTTC	TRBD2	TRBJ2-1	many	TRBV7-2
CSVGPGGTQYF	TGCAGCGTCGGGCCTGGAGGGACCCAGTACTTC	.	TRBJ2-5	few	TRBV29-1
CAWQTGGSNQPQHF	TGTGCCTGGCAGACAGGGGGTAGCAATCAGCCCCAGCATTTT	TRBD1	TRBJ1-5	few	TRBV30
CASSLSGASTDTQYF	TGTGCCAGCAGTTTATCAGGGGCCAGCACAGATACGCAGTATTTT	.	TRBJ2-3	few	TRBV27
CASSPTQGSYNEQFF	TGTGCCAGCAGCCCAACCCAGGGATCCTACAATGAGCAGTTCTTC	.	TRBJ2-1	.	TRBV7-2
CSALNYEQYF	TGCAGTGCACTAAACTACGAGCAGTACTTC	.	TRBJ2-7	.	TRBV20-1
CASSVQGGEQETQYF	TGTGCCAGCAGTGTTCAGGGGGGCGAACAAGAGACCCAGTACTTC	.	TRBJ2-5	.	TRBV2
CATRTGAGTGELFF	TGTGCCACCAGAACAGGGGCGGGCACCGGGGAGCTGTTTTTT	TRBD1	TRBJ2-2	few	TRBV19
CASSQEVGSNEQYF	TGTGCCAGCAGCCAAGAGGTGGGATCGAACGAGCAGTACTTC	.	TRBJ2-7	few	TRBV4-2
CASSQDPAASYEQYF	TGCGCCAGCAGCCAAGATCCGGCTGCCTCCTACGAGCAGTACTTC	.	TRBJ2-7	.	TRBV4-1
CASSVDRRSYEQYF	TGTGCCAGCAGCGTAGACAGGCGTTCCTACGAGCAGTACTTC	.	TRBJ2-7	.	TRBV9
CASSFFGGRAGYTF	TGTGCCAGCAGCTTCTTTGGGGGTCGCGCTGGCTACACCTTC	.	TRBJ1-2	few	TRBV7-9
CASNPPRGPTYEQYF	TGTGCCAGCAACCCCCCTAGGGGACCGACCTACGAGCAGTACTTC	.	TRBJ2-7	few	TRBV25-1
CASATARGPHNEQFF	TGTGCCAGCGCTACCGCAAGGGGCCCCCACAATGAGCAGTTCTTC	.	TRBJ2-1	few	TRBV2
CASSPPQINYGYTF	TGTGCCAGCAGTCCCCCACAGATTAACTATGGCTACACCTTC	.	TRBJ1-2	few	TRBV28